This entry lists 25 T cell receptor beta chains sequenced from one sample in a study of CD8 T cells in Susac syndrome. An input of roughly 0.5 to 1 ug of RNA was subjected to reverse transcription using random hexamers. Each CDR3 protein gets one entry after TCRdb re-called the immunoSEQ multiplex PCR reads with MiXCR. The table lists under 250,000 distinct CDR3 sequences, over 85% of them singletons. The specimen was CD4+ T cells from PBMCs. The receptors derive from a human donor with multiple sclerosis.

The chain recombines TRBV30 with TRBJ1-1; D gene unclear. Germline V gene data show CDR1 as GTSNPN and CDR2 as SVGIG (reference sequence). There are 19 residues in the CDR3. V was clipped by 0 bases and J by 2 bases, with 25 bases between them. In DNA form, the CDR3 reads TGTGCCTGGAGTGTACCCGCAGGTGTTCGTTCAACATCTAACACTGAAGCTTTCTTT. Protein: CAWSVPAGVRSTSNTEAFF. Drawing the rest from reference TRBV30 and TRBJ1-1, the complete variable domain is SQTIHQWPATLVQPVGSPLSLECTVEGTSNPNLYWYRQAAGRGLQLLFYSVGIGQISSEVPQNLSASRPQDRQFILSSKKLLLSDSGFYLCAWSVPAGVRSTSNTEAFFGQGTRLTVV.

The rearrangement uses TRBV29-1 and TRBJ2-5; D is tentatively TRBD1 or TRBD2 (5 bases each). V was pared by 2 bases and J by 4 bases, with 14 bases between. This CDR3 spans 14 amino acids. In germline, CDR1 is SQVTM, CDR2 ANQGSEA. The CDR3 bases are TGCAGCGTTGAACCTATTGGGGGACCAGAGACCCAGTACTTC. Translation gives CSVEPIGGPETQYF.

This chain connects TRBV6-1 to TRBJ2-7, with a tentative D call TRBD1 (6 bases). There are 14 residues in the CDR3. In germline, CDR1 is MNHNS, CDR2 SASEGT. The ends were cut back, 6 bases at V and 2 bases at J, with 14 bases in the middle. CDR3 DNA sequence: TGTGCCAGCAGCGTCTATCAGGGGCCCTACGAGCAGTACTTC. Protein: CASSVYQGPYEQYF.

This chain joins TRBV19 and TRBJ1-1, with unresolved D. Germline assignment: CDR1 LNHDA and CDR2 SQIVND (reference sequence). V lost 3 bases and J 8 bases, leaving 10 bases between the germline ends. CDR3 length: 12 residues. CDR3 sequence: CASSMNRQEAFF. DNA for the CDR3: TGTGCCAGTAGTATGAATCGGCAGGAAGCTTTCTTT. The variable domain in full, with the rest retrieved from reference TRBV19 and TRBJ1-1, is DGGITQSPKYLFRKEGQNVTLSCEQNLNHDAMYWYRQDPGQGLRLIYYSQIVNDFQKGDIAEGYSVSREKKESFPLTVTSAQKNPTAFYLCASSMNRQEAFFGQGTRLTVV.

This clonotype was detected once. The CDR3 loop is CASSKPLTGYGYGYTF. CDR3 in DNA: TGTGCCAGCAGCAAACCTCTGACAGGGTACGGCTATGGCTACACCTTC. This chain joins TRBV7-9 and TRBJ1-2; 7 nucleotides agree with TRBD1. The CDR3 has 16 amino acids. V was pared by 5 bases and J by 4 bases, with 13 bases of the junction left unmatched. CDR1 is SEHNR, CDR2 FQNEAQ, per germline (reference sequence).

This sequence joins TRBV9 and TRBJ2-2; TRBD1 agrees at 8 bases. This CDR3 has 15 amino acids. Germline lookup yields CDR1 SGDLS and CDR2 YYNGEE. Trimming cost V 0 bases and J 6 bases; bases outside gene matches: 4. CDR3 sequence reads: CASSVEQGGPGELFF. The DNA for the CDR3 is TGTGCCAGCAGCGTAGAACAGGGGGGTCCCGGGGAGCTGTTTTTT.

The J gene is TRBJ1-2, the V gene TRBV7-9; 7 bases line up with TRBD1. The CDR3 totals 16 residues. The V segment lost 0 bases and the J segment 4 bases; nucleotides outside the gene matches: 8. CDR1 is SEHNR and CDR2 is FQNEAQ in the germline V gene (reference sequence). The CDR3, as DNA: TGTGCCAGCAGCTTAGCCCTGACAGGGACCCCCTATGGCTACACCTTC. Its protein product is CASSLALTGTPYGYTF.

The J gene is TRBJ1-1, the V gene TRBV6-1, with D perhaps matching TRBD1 (6 bases). Trimming left V 10 bases short and J 1 base short, with 13 bases between. The germline CDR1 and CDR2 sequences are MNHNS and SASEGT. The CDR3 has 13 amino acids. The CDR3 spells CATRVGANTEAFF. The CDR3 nucleotides read TGTGCCACAAGGGTGGGGGCGAACACTGAAGCTTTCTTT.

The V and J genes are TRBV28 and TRBJ2-5, with 11 bases lining up with TRBD1. J lost 1 base, V lost 2 bases, and 3 bases had no gene match. Germline assignment: CDR1 MDHEN and CDR2 SYDVKM. The CDR3 is made up of 16 amino acids. The CDR3 DNA is TGTGCCAGCAGTTTAGTTGGGACAGGGGGCCAAGAGACCCAGTACTTC. Translating gives CASSLVGTGGQETQYF.

The CDR3 is CIGMRGFEQYV. Here the CDR3 DNA reads TGTATCGGCATGCGGGGTTTCGAGCAGTACGTC. The chain joins TRBV30 to TRBJ2-7, with D possibly TRBD2 on 6 matching bases. Germline CDR1 GTSNPN, CDR2 SVGIG (reference sequence). CDR3 length equals 11 residues.

This clonotype was recorded once. V usage is TRBV24-1 and J usage is TRBJ2-5; no clear D gene. Trimming shortened V by 1 base and J by 0 bases, and 8 bases separated the two germline ends. The germline V gene has CDR1 KGHDR and CDR2 SFDVKD. The CDR3 has 15 residues. The CDR3 sequence is CATSDFSTYQETQYF. The CDR3 coding sequence is TGTGCCACCAGTGATTTTTCGACGTACCAAGAGACCCAGTACTTC.

This clonotype was recorded only once. The V call is TRBV5-1, the J call TRBJ2-6, with 8 bases identical to TRBD1. The CDR3 extends over 17 amino acids. Trimming cost V 0 bases and J 0 bases; bases outside gene matches: 2. Germline assignment: CDR1 SGHRS and CDR2 YFSETQ. In nucleotides, the CDR3 is TGCGCCAGCAGCTTGGGGGGACAGGCCTCTGGGGCCAACGTCCTGACTTTC. This encodes CASSLGGQASGANVLTF.

This clonotype was counted a single time. The J gene is TRBJ1-4, the V gene TRBV30; TRBD1 agrees at 7 bases. Germline values: CDR1 GTSNPN, CDR2 SVGIG (reference sequence). The CDR3 contains 14 residues. V shed 8 bases, J shed 4 bases, and the junction held 10 bases outside the gene matches. DNA of the CDR3: TGTGCCGCGCCCCGGGACAGCAGTAATGAAAAACTGTTTTTT. Amino acid sequence: CAAPRDSSNEKLFF.

The chain employs TRBV10-3 and TRBJ2-4; no clear D. CDR1 is ENHRY and CDR2 is SYGVKD in the germline V gene. V dropped 2 bases and J dropped 4 bases, with 15 bases sitting between them. The CDR3 sequence is 16 residues long. The CDR3 coding sequence is TGTGCCATCAGTGAGAACTCGCGCAACCAAAAAAACATTCAGTACTTC. Amino acid sequence: CAISENSRNQKNIQYF.

V usage is TRBV2 and J usage is TRBJ2-5, with D unresolved. The CDR3 spans 12 residues. With 5 bases removed from V and 4 bases from J, the gap between germline ends came to 8 bases. Germline-derived CDR1 and CDR2 are SNHLY and FYNNEI. This CDR3 is CASSFRRETQYF. CDR3 nucleotide sequence: TGTGCCAGCAGTTTCCGGAGAGAGACCCAGTACTTC.

The genes are TRBV9 and TRBJ1-1; no clear D. The CDR3 length is 13 residues. Germline V gene data show CDR1 as SGDLS and CDR2 as YYNGEE. V lost 4 bases and J lost 7, with 14 bases in between. The CDR3 reads CASSPLPPHEAFF. CDR3 nucleotide sequence: TGTGCCAGCAGCCCCCTGCCCCCACATGAAGCTTTCTTT.

The chain joins TRBV5-1 to TRBJ1-4; D is unresolved. Germline V gene data show CDR1 as SGHRS and CDR2 as YFSETQ. Trimming removed 0 bases at V and 0 bases at J, with 6 bases between. CDR3 size: 15 residues. As DNA, the CDR3 is TGCGCCAGCAGCTTGGTCCAGGCAACTAATGAAAAACTGTTTTTT. Translating it yields CASSLVQATNEKLFF. The entire variable domain, with the rest obtained from reference TRBV5-1 and TRBJ1-4, is as follows: KAGVTQTPRYLIKTRGQQVTLSCSPISGHRSVSWYQQTPGQGLQFLFEYFSETQRNKGNFPGRFSGRQFSNSRSEMNVSTLELGDSALYLCASSLVQATNEKLFFGSGTQLSVL.

The rearrangement links TRBV20-1 to TRBJ2-3; 7 nucleotides line up with TRBD1. V was pared by 6 bases and J by 3 bases, with 6 bases of the junction left unmatched. This CDR3 comprises 13 residues. The germline V gene encodes CDR1 DFQATT and CDR2 SNEGSKA (reference sequence). The CDR3 protein is CSATGAGTDTQYF. CDR3 sequence (DNA): TGCAGTGCCACAGGGGCAGGTACAGATACGCAGTATTTT.

The rearrangement joins TRBV12-3 or TRBV12-4 to TRBJ1-5; 8 nucleotides agree with TRBD1. Losses at the gene ends were 6 bases for V and 8 bases for J; bases not matched to a gene: 6. There are 13 residues in the CDR3. The CDR3 here is CASRKDRVKPQHF. For the CDR3, the DNA is TGTGCCAGCAGAAAGGACAGGGTAAAGCCCCAGCATTTT.

A single count supports this clonotype. The V gene is TRBV5-1, the J gene TRBJ2-5; possibly TRBD1 or TRBD2 for D (5 bases each). This CDR3 is 15 amino acids long. Trimming pared 0 bases from V and 5 bases from J, leaving 14 bases between. Germline CDR1 is SGHRS and CDR2 is YFSETQ. This chain's CDR3 is CASSLDRRSGETQYF. DNA of the CDR3: TGCGCCAGCAGCTTGGACAGGAGGTCGGGGGAGACCCAGTACTTC.

The chain is built from TRBV10-2 and TRBJ2-7; D is perhaps TRBD1 (6 bases). V was cut by 7 bases and J by 6 bases, with 10 bases left in between. The CDR3 is made up of 11 amino acids. Germline V gives CDR1 WSHSY, CDR2 SAAADI. CDR3: CASTNRAEQYF. The CDR3 DNA follows: TGCGCCAGCACTAACAGGGCCGAGCAGTACTTC.

J is TRBJ1-5 and V is TRBV30; no definite D call. The CDR3 length is 14 residues. Trimming took off 1 base at V and 6 bases at J, with 13 bases between the two ends. Germline assignment: CDR1 GTSNPN and CDR2 SVGIG (reference sequence). The CDR3 loop is CAWSGRVGSQPQHF. The DNA of the CDR3 is TGTGCCTGGAGTGGTCGGGTGGGAAGTCAGCCCCAGCATTTT.

The chain is built from TRBV7-2 and TRBJ2-1, with 8 nucleotides matching TRBD1. The CDR3 consists of 15 residues. The trim removed 3 bases at V and 6 bases at J, leaving 7 bases unmatched. CDR1 and CDR2 from the germline V gene are SGHTA and FQGNSA. This CDR3 reads CASSFRQGLANEQFF. In DNA form, the CDR3 reads TGTGCCAGCAGCTTCCGACAGGGGTTAGCCAATGAGCAGTTCTTC.

The V gene is TRBV2, the J gene TRBJ1-1, with D possibly TRBD1 on 5 matching bases. Germline V gives CDR1 SNHLY, CDR2 FYNNEI. The length of the CDR3 is 16 residues. The V end lost 0 bases, the J end lost 2 bases, and 13 bases lay between the germline ends. The CDR3 sequence: CASSEARGWRNTEAFF. The DNA for the CDR3 is TGTGCCAGCAGTGAAGCCCGGGGGTGGAGAAACACTGAAGCTTTCTTT. Together with reference TRBV2 and TRBJ1-1, the CDR3 gives the full variable domain: EPEVTQTPSHQVTQMGQEVILRCVPISNHLYFYWYRQILGQKVEFLVSFYNNEISEKSEIFDDQFSVERPDGSNFTLKIRSTKLEDSAMYFCASSEARGWRNTEAFFGQGTRLTVV.

The chain recombines TRBV5-6 with TRBJ2-1; D possibly corresponds to TRBD1 (5 bases). Germline assignment: CDR1 SGHDT and CDR2 YYEEEE. This CDR3 is built from 13 residues. The V end was cut by 0 bases, the J end by 8 bases, with 9 bases between. Written as DNA, the CDR3 is TGTGCCAGCAGCTTGGTAGCCAGGGATGAGCAGTTCTTC. The encoded protein is CASSLVARDEQFF.